The 15 T cell receptor beta chains below were found in one sample sequenced in a study of control samples from healthy donors and cancer patients. Clones were sequenced by immunoSEQ multiplex PCR, and TCRdb holds only the in-frame ones, with some missing. The sample contains about 250,000 clones, roughly 87% of which appear only once. The sequencing input was PBMCs. These receptors all stem from a woman in her sixties with lung cancer.

This clone was counted only a few times. This chain joins TRBV5-1 and TRBJ1-4; tentatively, D is TRBD1 (5 bases). The germline V gene has CDR1 SGHRS and CDR2 YFSETQ. The ends were cut back, 4 bases at V and 4 bases at J, with 11 bases in the middle. The CDR3 spans 14 residues. CDR3 DNA: TGCGCCAGCAGCGCGGACGGACATAATGAAAAACTGTTTTTT. It specifies CASSADGHNEKLFF.

V and J are TRBV5-1 and TRBJ2-1; D ambiguous. Germline-derived CDR1 and CDR2 are SGHRS and YFSETQ. The CDR3 is 13 amino acids. Trimming took 3 bases from V and 6 from J, leaving 10 bases between them. The CDR3 DNA sequence: TGCGCCAGCAGCTCGGATCCGGGCAATGAGCAGTTCTTC. Translating it yields CASSSDPGNEQFF.

This clone was observed once. This chain joins TRBV7-9 and TRBJ1-1; TRBD1 is a possible D gene (5 bases). The CDR3 sequence is 13 residues long. CDR1 SEHNR and CDR2 FQNEAQ come from the germline V gene (reference sequence). The ends were cut back, 6 bases at V and 3 bases at J, with 11 bases in the middle. The CDR3 region has the DNA TGTGCCAGCAGGCCCGACAGTTACACTGAAGCTTTCTTT. It yields the protein CASRPDSYTEAFF.

The rearrangement links TRBV9 to TRBJ1-5, with TRBD1 identical over 9 bases. The germline CDR1 and CDR2 sequences are SGDLS and YYNGEE. The trim removed 4 bases at V and 6 bases at J, leaving 8 bases unmatched. This CDR3 is built from 15 residues. The CDR3 protein is CASSPGQGGSQPQHF. In DNA form, the CDR3 reads TGTGCCAGCAGCCCGGGACAGGGTGGAAGTCAGCCCCAGCATTTT.

This rearrangement joins TRBV2 to TRBJ2-1; 8 bases match TRBD2. The CDR3 is 18 amino acids. V lost 2 bases to trimming and J lost 0 bases; unmatched junction nucleotides: 9. CDR1 is SNHLY and CDR2 is FYNNEI in the germline V gene. The CDR3 loop reads CASSEKAGGLSSYNEQFF. In DNA, the CDR3 is TGTGCCAGCAGTGAAAAGGCGGGAGGTTTGAGCTCCTACAATGAGCAGTTCTTC. The entire variable domain, with the rest obtained from reference TRBV2 and TRBJ2-1, is as follows: EPEVTQTPSHQVTQMGQEVILRCVPISNHLYFYWYRQILGQKVEFLVSFYNNEISEKSEIFDDQFSVERPDGSNFTLKIRSTKLEDSAMYFCASSEKAGGLSSYNEQFFGPGTRLTVL.

This clone was seen just once. The chain combines TRBV28 with TRBJ2-1; 10 bases line up with TRBD2. V gave up 9 bases and J gave up 12 bases; unmatched junction bases: 11. The CDR3 runs 13 residues. Germline assignment: CDR1 MDHEN and CDR2 SYDVKM. The CDR3 sequence is CASASGSLLVQFF. The CDR3 nucleotides are TGTGCCAGTGCTAGCGGGAGCTTATTGGTGCAGTTCTTC.

This clone was counted a few times. The chain links TRBV5-6 to TRBJ1-1; no firm D call. Between the trimmed V and J ends, which lost 4 bases and 2 bases, there was a span of 15 bases. Germline lookup yields CDR1 SGHDT and CDR2 YYEEEE. The CDR3 extends over 15 amino acids. The CDR3 coding sequence is TGTGCCAGCAGCCCCCAACGGGCCGGAAACACTGAAGCTTTCTTT. Amino acids: CASSPQRAGNTEAFF.

The CDR3 here is CASSSRALQRAFF. Here the CDR3 DNA reads TGTGCCAGCAGTTCCCGGGCCCTACAGAGAGCTTTCTTT. The gene calls are TRBV7-3 and TRBJ1-1; D unclear. CDR1 and CDR2 (germline): SGHTA, FQGTGA. The ends were cut back, 6 bases at V and 10 bases at J, with 18 bases in the middle. This CDR3 comprises 13 residues.

V and J are TRBV6-5 and TRBJ2-4; 9 nucleotides align to TRBD1. V dropped 5 bases and J dropped 4; count of bases not matched to a gene: 6. The CDR3 has 15 amino acids. Germline V gene lookup returns CDR1 MNHEY and CDR2 SVGAGI. CDR3 DNA sequence: TGTGCCAGCAGTCTACCCGGGACAGGGAAAAACATTCAGTACTTC. It yields the protein CASSLPGTGKNIQYF.

This clone has a handful of counts. This chain uses TRBV5-4 with TRBJ2-2, with D unresolved. The CDR3 consists of 14 residues. Germline V lookup: CDR1 SGHNT, CDR2 YYREEE (reference sequence). Trimming took off 0 bases at V and 8 bases at J, with 11 bases between the two ends. CDR3 DNA: TGTGCCAGCAGCTTGGGGCGATTAAGTGGGGAGCTGTTTTTT. It codes for CASSLGRLSGELFF.

The genes are TRBV7-3 and TRBJ2-1; D possibly corresponds to TRBD2 (6 bases). V lost 4 bases and J lost 9, with 16 bases in between. Per germline, CDR1 SGHTA and CDR2 FQGTGA. The CDR3 is 14 residues long. The CDR3, as DNA: TGTGCCAGCAGCTACGTAAATCAGGGAGGTGAGCAGTTCTTC. The encoded protein is CASSYVNQGGEQFF.

The chain carries TRBV18 and TRBJ1-2; 8 bases are shared with TRBD1. The ends lost 3 bases at V and 4 bases at J; junction bases unmatched: 7. Germline CDR1 and CDR2: KGHSH and LQKENI. CDR3 length: 15 residues. The DNA for the CDR3 is TGTGCCAGCTCACCGACAGGGGATAAGTCCTATGGCTACACCTTC. Translated: CASSPTGDKSYGYTF.

The chain employs TRBV3-1 (or the pseudogene TRBV3-2) and TRBJ2-1, with TRBD2 identical over 8 bases. CDR3 length: 16 residues. Trimming took 4 bases from V and 7 from J; bases not matched to a gene: 12. Germline assignment: CDR1 LGHDT and CDR2 YNNKEL (reference sequence). The CDR3 reads CASSPLSAGGVNEQFF. The CDR3 DNA reads TGTGCCAGCAGCCCCCTGAGTGCGGGAGGTGTAAATGAGCAGTTCTTC.

The V and J genes are TRBV5-1 and TRBJ1-6; a possible D gene is TRBD1 (6 bases). V was shortened by 1 base and J by 7 bases, with 12 bases between the two germline ends. The germline V gene has CDR1 SGHRS and CDR2 YFSETQ. The CDR3 sequence is 15 residues long. The CDR3 DNA sequence: TGCGCCAGCAGCTTGATGCAGGGGAGGAATTCACCCCTCCACTTT. Residues: CASSLMQGRNSPLHF.

The chain links TRBV13 to TRBJ1-6, with 9 bases identical to TRBD1. There are 16 residues in the CDR3. Germline CDR1 and CDR2: PRHDT and FYEKMQ (reference sequence). The V gene end was trimmed by 1 base and the J gene end by 4 bases; junction bases not matched to a gene: 2. The CDR3 DNA reads TGTGCCAGCAGCTTAGTTGACAGGGGGTATAATTCACCCCTCCACTTT. Its protein product is CASSLVDRGYNSPLHF.